The source of this T cell receptor (beta chain) is a study of cytomegalovirus exposure and HLA in healthy donors. Study background: Earlier, roughly 180 million T cells were analyzed, and approximately 110 million unique TCR beta sequences were found among them. Overall study results and limits: Researchers reported in a later analysis that a missense DCLRE1C variant was tied to TCR beta V- and J-gene trimming. The study had only CMV serostatus as immune exposure information.

Germline V gives CDR1 DFQATT, CDR2 SNEGSKA (reference sequence). The CDR3 contains 11 residues. Primers for the PCR totalled 60 Vbeta and 13 Jbeta. Original processing methods: Later, an analysis found 75 million to 100 million unique TCR beta chains, and 10 million to 11 million of these were shared. Profiled with immunoSEQ multiplex PCR; TCRdb holds only in-frame clones, not every one. V and J calls and clone size are given by that table; D and trimming were obtained from the DNA. The sample contains about 80,000 clones, roughly 80% of which appear only once. A note on this clone: Its antigen is still unknown.

The sequenced sample was PBMCs. The rearrangement joins TRBV20-1 to TRBJ2-3; a possible D gene is TRBD1 (6 bases). This TCR was recovered from a man aged 50 to 60 in good health and CMV-seropositive. In DNA form, the CDR3 reads TGCAGCGGGACACTCTCTACTACGCAGTATTTT. This encodes CSGTLSTTQYF.